The rows below give T cell receptor beta chains drawn from one sample of a study of T-cell memory formation after mild COVID-19. TCRdb reprocessed the 5' RACE reads via MiXCR and lists one record per CDR3 protein. The top ten clones hold 3% to 4.5% of a sample with about 250,000 distinct CDR3 sequences, 16% of them seen once. Sequencing used PBMCs or a T cell subset sorted from them (not recorded which). These receptors were collected from a man between 18 and 35 years old who had mild COVID-19 (a few samples of this study predate the infection). Cell type and time point are not known. CDR3s include the opening cysteine and the closing phenylalanine or tryptophan. The D gene is left open where the match is weak. Expanded clones are given a class, and other clones once, few, many or no size at all.

abundance: NA
d_gene: NA
v_gene: TRBV19
j_gene: TRBJ1-2
CDR3aa: CASSFGLNYGYTF
CDR3nt: TGTGCCAGTAGTTTCGGACTTAACTATGGCTACACCTTC

abundance: NA
d_gene: NA
v_gene: TRBV15
j_gene: TRBJ1-4
CDR3aa: CATSRDRGANEKLFF
CDR3nt: TGTGCCACCAGCAGAGATCGCGGGGCTAATGAAAAACTGTTTTTT

abundance: NA
d_gene: NA
v_gene: TRBV4-3
j_gene: TRBJ2-3
CDR3aa: CASSQELGSTDTQYF
CDR3nt: TGCGCCAGCAGCCAGGAACTGGGCAGCACAGATACGCAGTATTTT

abundance: few
d_gene: TRBD1
v_gene: TRBV7-2
j_gene: TRBJ1-2
CDR3aa: CASSSQPGQGRGYTF
CDR3nt: TGTGCCAGCAGCTCCCAGCCGGGACAGGGGCGGGGCTACACCTTC

abundance: many
d_gene: NA
v_gene: TRBV7-2
j_gene: TRBJ1-2
CDR3aa: CASSRNQGNYGYTF
CDR3nt: TGTGCCAGCAGCAGAAACCAGGGGAACTATGGCTACACCTTC

abundance: NA
d_gene: TRBD2
v_gene: TRBV28
j_gene: TRBJ2-2
CDR3aa: CASSLPTSGGHGELFF
CDR3nt: TGTGCCAGCAGTTTACCCACTAGCGGGGGTCACGGGGAGCTGTTTTTT

abundance: few
d_gene: NA
v_gene: TRBV11-2
j_gene: TRBJ2-3
CDR3aa: CASSLEPSTDTQYF
CDR3nt: TGTGCCAGCAGCTTAGAACCCAGCACAGATACGCAGTATTTT

abundance: NA
d_gene: NA
v_gene: TRBV7-3
j_gene: TRBJ2-1
CDR3aa: CASSLRGANSEQFF
CDR3nt: TGTGCCAGCAGCTTAAGGGGGGCTAACAGTGAGCAGTTCTTC

abundance: few
d_gene: NA
v_gene: TRBV4-1
j_gene: TRBJ2-2
CDR3aa: CASSQGSGELFF
CDR3nt: TGCGCCAGCAGCCAAGGGTCCGGGGAGCTGTTTTTT

abundance: NA
d_gene: TRBD1
v_gene: TRBV4-2
j_gene: TRBJ2-7
CDR3aa: CASSQDRSGGYEQYF
CDR3nt: TGTGCCAGCAGCCAAGATCGTTCAGGGGGCTACGAGCAGTACTTC

abundance: few
d_gene: NA
v_gene: TRBV7-2
j_gene: TRBJ2-3
CDR3aa: CASSPTRWSTDTQYF
CDR3nt: TGTGCCAGCAGCCCGACCCGTTGGAGCACAGATACGCAGTATTTT

abundance: NA
d_gene: NA
v_gene: TRBV3-1
j_gene: TRBJ1-5
CDR3aa: CASSQGESGPQHF
CDR3nt: TGTGCCAGCAGCCAAGGGGAGTCTGGGCCCCAGCATTTT

abundance: few
d_gene: NA
v_gene: TRBV7-9
j_gene: TRBJ1-1
CDR3aa: CASSFYEAFF
CDR3nt: TGTGCCAGCAGCTTTTATGAAGCTTTCTTT

abundance: few
d_gene: NA
v_gene: TRBV5-1
j_gene: TRBJ1-2
CDR3aa: CASSRGTETYGYTF
CDR3nt: TGCGCCAGCAGCCGAGGGACGGAGACGTATGGCTACACCTTC

abundance: NA
d_gene: NA
v_gene: TRBV7-2
j_gene: TRBJ1-1
CDR3aa: CASSPQGGSATMNTEAFF
CDR3nt: TGTGCCAGCAGCCCCCAAGGGGGGTCAGCTACTATGAACACTGAAGCTTTCTTT

abundance: few
d_gene: TRBD1
v_gene: TRBV11-3
j_gene: TRBJ2-2
CDR3aa: CASSSNDRGAGELFF
CDR3nt: TGTGCCAGCAGCTCCAACGACAGGGGGGCCGGGGAGCTGTTTTTT

abundance: NA
d_gene: TRBD2
v_gene: TRBV7-3
j_gene: TRBJ2-2
CDR3aa: CASSSSAGGTGELFF
CDR3nt: TGTGCCAGCAGCTCCTCAGCGGGGGGCACCGGGGAGCTGTTTTTT

abundance: few
d_gene: TRBD2
v_gene: TRBV5-1
j_gene: TRBJ2-3
CDR3aa: CASSSGLAGAITDTQYF
CDR3nt: TGCGCCAGCAGCTCGGGACTAGCGGGGGCCATCACAGATACGCAGTATTTT

abundance: NA
d_gene: NA
v_gene: TRBV7-9
j_gene: TRBJ1-1
CDR3aa: CASTAGTRGWAEAFF
CDR3nt: TGTGCCAGCACCGCGGGTACGAGAGGTTGGGCTGAAGCTTTCTTT

abundance: many
d_gene: NA
v_gene: TRBV19
j_gene: TRBJ1-1
CDR3aa: CASSTFSLGTEAFF
CDR3nt: TGTGCCAGTAGTACTTTCAGTTTGGGCACTGAAGCTTTCTTT

abundance: NA
d_gene: NA
v_gene: TRBV12-3/TRBV12-4
j_gene: TRBJ1-5
CDR3aa: CASSWTVNQPQHF
CDR3nt: TGTGCCAGCAGCTGGACAGTTAATCAGCCCCAGCATTTT

abundance: few
d_gene: NA
v_gene: TRBV6-1
j_gene: TRBJ2-3
CDR3aa: CASKETDTQYF
CDR3nt: TGTGCCAGCAAGGAGACAGATACGCAGTATTTT

abundance: few
d_gene: NA
v_gene: TRBV5-5
j_gene: TRBJ2-3
CDR3aa: CASRGLPWGDTQYF
CDR3nt: TGTGCCAGCAGGGGACTCCCCTGGGGAGATACGCAGTATTTT

abundance: few
d_gene: NA
v_gene: TRBV7-3
j_gene: TRBJ2-5
CDR3aa: CASSLGGPRETQYF
CDR3nt: TGTGCCAGCAGCTTGGGTGGCCCCCGCGAGACCCAGTACTTC

abundance: few
d_gene: NA
v_gene: TRBV4-3
j_gene: TRBJ1-3
CDR3aa: CASSQEYIGNTIYF
CDR3nt: TGCGCCAGCAGCCAAGAGTACATCGGAAACACCATATATTTT

abundance: NA
d_gene: TRBD1
v_gene: TRBV7-9
j_gene: TRBJ2-7
CDR3aa: CASSTQGLGEQYF
CDR3nt: TGTGCCAGCAGCACACAGGGGTTAGGCGAGCAGTACTTC

abundance: NA
d_gene: TRBD2
v_gene: TRBV20-1
j_gene: TRBJ2-2
CDR3aa: CSARFPGGPGELFF
CDR3nt: TGCAGTGCTAGATTTCCGGGGGGGCCCGGGGAGCTGTTTTTT

abundance: NA
d_gene: NA
v_gene: TRBV5-1
j_gene: TRBJ2-5
CDR3aa: CASSSDSWETQYF
CDR3nt: TGCGCCAGCAGCTCCGATAGTTGGGAGACCCAGTACTTC

abundance: few
d_gene: TRBD2
v_gene: TRBV9
j_gene: TRBJ2-1
CDR3aa: CASSVVSGPYNEQFF
CDR3nt: TGTGCCAGCAGCGTAGTTAGCGGGCCCTACAATGAGCAGTTCTTC

abundance: NA
d_gene: TRBD2
v_gene: TRBV4-2
j_gene: TRBJ2-2
CDR3aa: CASSPRTSGGNTGELFF
CDR3nt: TGTGCCAGCAGCCCCCGGACTAGCGGGGGGAACACCGGGGAGCTGTTTTTT

abundance: few
d_gene: TRBD1
v_gene: TRBV10-3
j_gene: TRBJ1-1
CDR3aa: CAISEAGGTEAFF
CDR3nt: TGTGCCATCAGTGAAGCAGGGGGAACTGAAGCTTTCTTT

abundance: NA
d_gene: NA
v_gene: TRBV6-1
j_gene: TRBJ2-7
CDR3aa: CASSAAIPLYEQYF
CDR3nt: TGTGCCAGCAGCGCAGCTATACCCCTCTACGAGCAGTACTTC

abundance: NA
d_gene: TRBD1
v_gene: TRBV12-3/TRBV12-4
j_gene: TRBJ1-4
CDR3aa: CASTRLDPWGQDAATNEKLFF
CDR3nt: TGTGCCAGCACCAGACTCGATCCTTGGGGACAGGACGCTGCAACTAATGAAAAACTGTTTTTT

abundance: NA
d_gene: NA
v_gene: TRBV5-1
j_gene: TRBJ2-3
CDR3aa: CASSLAQTSTDTQYF
CDR3nt: TGCGCCAGCAGCTTGGCCCAAACAAGCACAGATACGCAGTATTTT

abundance: NA
d_gene: NA
v_gene: TRBV7-8
j_gene: TRBJ1-1
CDR3aa: CASSFQGGGAEAFF
CDR3nt: TGTGCCAGCAGCTTTCAAGGGGGAGGGGCTGAAGCTTTCTTT

abundance: NA
d_gene: TRBD2
v_gene: TRBV20-1
j_gene: TRBJ2-3
CDR3aa: CSARLASGGGDTQYF
CDR3nt: TGCAGTGCTAGACTGGCTAGCGGGGGGGGAGATACGCAGTATTTT

abundance: NA
d_gene: NA
v_gene: TRBV7-6
j_gene: TRBJ1-6
CDR3aa: CASSFGVDNSPLHF
CDR3nt: TGTGCCAGCAGCTTCGGGGTAGATAATTCACCCCTCCACTTT

abundance: few
d_gene: NA
v_gene: TRBV19
j_gene: TRBJ2-6
CDR3aa: CASSIQGTRANVLTF
CDR3nt: TGTGCCAGTAGTATACAAGGGACCCGGGCCAACGTCCTGACTTTC

abundance: NA
d_gene: TRBD1
v_gene: TRBV7-8
j_gene: TRBJ1-3
CDR3aa: CASSRGQAYSGNTIYF
CDR3nt: TGTGCCAGCAGCCGCGGACAGGCCTACTCTGGAAACACCATATATTTT

abundance: NA
d_gene: TRBD2
v_gene: TRBV5-1
j_gene: TRBJ2-3
CDR3aa: CASNLGLAGTDTQYF
CDR3nt: TGCGCCAGCAACCTGGGACTAGCGGGCACAGATACGCAGTATTTT

abundance: once
d_gene: NA
v_gene: TRBV29-1
j_gene: TRBJ2-5
CDR3aa: CSVRVSRGVETQYF
CDR3nt: TGCAGCGTGAGGGTCTCCAGGGGCGTGGAGACCCAGTACTTC

abundance: NA
d_gene: NA
v_gene: TRBV18
j_gene: TRBJ2-3
CDR3aa: CASSPYEGEDTDTQYF
CDR3nt: TGTGCCAGCTCACCATATGAGGGGGAAGACACAGATACGCAGTATTTT